These 3 T cell receptor beta chains came from one sample sequenced in a study of STAT3 mutations in large granular lymphocyte leukemia. Study-level results: Every T-cell large granular lymphocyte leukemia patient had at least one immunodominant TCR beta clonotype.

These receptors have no identified antigens. Libraries were prepared by immunoSEQ multiplex PCR; TCRdb keeps only in-frame clonotypes and omits some of them. The repertoire includes about 2,000 clones, roughly 30% of them detected once, and roughly two thirds sits in the top ten. The material sequenced was peripheral blood mononuclear cells. The receptors come from a male patient aged 50 to 59 with T-cell large granular lymphocyte leukemia. Some clones in this sample may be carry-over from other donors' samples.

This clone is judged medium-sized. CDR3 in amino acids: CASPGEAGQLYEQYF. CDR3 DNA sequence: TGTGCCAGCCCGGGGGAAGCGGGGCAGCTCTACGAGCAGTACTTC. V is TRBV18 and J is TRBJ2-7, with 7 bases lining up with TRBD2. V shed 8 bases, J shed 3 bases, and the junction held 13 bases outside the gene matches. The CDR3 contains 15 residues. CDR1 is KGHSH and CDR2 is LQKENI in the germline V gene. The full variable domain, with the rest looked up from reference TRBV18 and TRBJ2-7, is NAGVMQNPRHLVRRRGQEARLRCSPMKGHSHVYWYRQLPEEGLKFMVYLQKENIIDESGMPKERFSAEFPKEGPSILRIQQVVRGDSAAYFCASPGEAGQLYEQYFGPGTRLTVT.

This clone has just a few counts. This chain joins TRBV10-1 and TRBJ2-1, with 14 bases aligning to TRBD2. Germline lookup yields CDR1 WNHNN and CDR2 SYGVQD (reference sequence). The ends lost 5 bases at V and 9 bases at J; junction bases unmatched: 6. The CDR3 spans 15 residues. In DNA form, the CDR3 reads TGCGCCAGCAGTCAGACTAGCGGGAGGGCGGGTGAGCAGTTCTTC. Translation: CASSQTSGRAGEQFF.

The chain combines TRBV5-1 with TRBJ1-1, with a weak D call TRBD1 (5 bases). The CDR3 is made up of 14 amino acids. The germline gives CDR1 SGHRS, CDR2 YFSETQ. V lost 2 bases to trimming and J lost 1 base, with 9 bases between them. This CDR3 reads CASSLQVENTEAFF. The CDR3 nucleotides read TGCGCCAGCAGCTTACAGGTGGAGAACACTGAAGCTTTCTTT. The complete variable domain, with remaining parts taken from reference TRBV5-1 and TRBJ1-1, reads KAGVTQTPRYLIKTRGQQVTLSCSPISGHRSVSWYQQTPGQGLQFLFEYFSETQRNKGNFPGRFSGRQFSNSRSEMNVSTLELGDSALYLCASSLQVENTEAFFGQGTRLTVV.